The clone carrying this TCR beta chain was counted many times. Its antigen is still unknown. This record belongs to a study of breast tumors, draining lymph nodes, adjacent tissues. Samples came from axillary lymph nodes draining the breast cancer. Findings of the study overall: Findings are consistent with lymph node origin and intratumoral expansion of most tumor T cells.

Germline CDR1 and CDR2: SGDLS and YYNGEE. The CDR3 spans 16 residues. V was trimmed by 6 bases and J by 0 bases, leaving 19 bases between them. A single record per CDR3 protein comes from TCRdb applying MiXCR to the multiplex PCR reads. The table shows some 140,000 distinct CDR3 sequences, with 20% to 25% occurring only once. The chain couples TRBV9 to TRBJ2-7, with D tentatively TRBD1 (6 bases). Sequencing was performed on axillary lymph node tissue. This TCR came from a female donor with breast cancer. Some clones in this sample may be carry-over from other donors' samples. The CDR3 is CASIRQDLYHSYEQYF. Here the CDR3 DNA reads TGTGCCAGCATACGACAGGACCTTTACCACTCCTACGAGCAGTACTTC.